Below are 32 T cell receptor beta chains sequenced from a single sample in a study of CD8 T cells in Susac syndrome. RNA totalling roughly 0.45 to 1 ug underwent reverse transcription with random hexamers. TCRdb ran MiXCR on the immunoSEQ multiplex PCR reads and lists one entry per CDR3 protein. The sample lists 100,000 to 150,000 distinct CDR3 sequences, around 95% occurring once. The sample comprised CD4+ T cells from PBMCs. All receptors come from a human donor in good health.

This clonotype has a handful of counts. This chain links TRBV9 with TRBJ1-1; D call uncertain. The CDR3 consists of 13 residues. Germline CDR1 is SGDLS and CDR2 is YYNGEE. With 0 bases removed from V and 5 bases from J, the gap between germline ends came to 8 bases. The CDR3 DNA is TGTGCCAGCAGCGTAGATGGTGGGACTGAAGCTTTCTTT. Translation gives CASSVDGGTEAFF.

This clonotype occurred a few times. The CDR3 DNA sequence: TGCGCCAGCAGCTTGGTGGGGGGAGCAGATACGCAGTATTTT. This gives the protein CASSLVGGADTQYF. The chain recombines TRBV5-1 with TRBJ2-3; tentative D call: TRBD2 (6 bases). Deletions cut 0 bases from V and 4 bases from J, with 9 bases between. The CDR3 sequence is 14 residues long. The germline V gene has CDR1 SGHRS and CDR2 YFSETQ.

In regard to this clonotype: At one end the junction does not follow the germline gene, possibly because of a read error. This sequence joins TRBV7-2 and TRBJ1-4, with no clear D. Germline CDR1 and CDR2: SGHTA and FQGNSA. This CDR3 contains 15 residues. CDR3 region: CASRLGSSEREKLFF. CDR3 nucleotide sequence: TGTGCCAGCAGATTAGGCAGTAGTGAACGCGAAAAACTGTTTTTT.

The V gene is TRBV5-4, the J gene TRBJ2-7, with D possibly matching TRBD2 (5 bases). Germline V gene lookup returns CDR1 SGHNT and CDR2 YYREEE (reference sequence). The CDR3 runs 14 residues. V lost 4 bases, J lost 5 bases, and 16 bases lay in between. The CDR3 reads CASSPIGSQHEQYF. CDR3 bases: TGTGCCAGCAGCCCGATTGGGAGTCAACACGAGCAGTACTTC.

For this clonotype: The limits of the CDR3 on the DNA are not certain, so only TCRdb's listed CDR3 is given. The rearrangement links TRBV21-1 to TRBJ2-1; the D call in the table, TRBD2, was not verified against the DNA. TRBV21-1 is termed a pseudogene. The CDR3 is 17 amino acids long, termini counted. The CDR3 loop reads CASSKSVGSGTHNEQFF.

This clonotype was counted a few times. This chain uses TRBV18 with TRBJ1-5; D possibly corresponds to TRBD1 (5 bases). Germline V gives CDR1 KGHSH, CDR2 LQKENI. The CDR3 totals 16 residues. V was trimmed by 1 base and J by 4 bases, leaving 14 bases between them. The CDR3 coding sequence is TGTGCCAGCTCACCACGATCTCAGGGATCGAATCAGCCCCAGCATTTT. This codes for CASSPRSQGSNQPQHF.

The CDR3 loop is CSVGSRTGELFF. CDR3 nucleotide sequence: TGCAGCGTTGGTAGCAGGACCGGGGAGCTGTTTTTT. The chain employs TRBV29-1 and TRBJ2-2; D unresolved. V was pared by 4 bases and J by 5 bases, with 8 bases between. There are 12 residues in the CDR3. CDR1 SQVTM and CDR2 ANQGSEA come from the germline V gene.

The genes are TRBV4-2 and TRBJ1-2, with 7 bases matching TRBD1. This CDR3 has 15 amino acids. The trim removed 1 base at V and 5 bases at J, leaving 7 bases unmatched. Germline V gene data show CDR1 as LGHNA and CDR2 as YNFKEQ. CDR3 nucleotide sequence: TGTGCCAGCAGCCAAGCCAAACAGGGGATATATGGCTACACCTTC. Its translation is CASSQAKQGIYGYTF.

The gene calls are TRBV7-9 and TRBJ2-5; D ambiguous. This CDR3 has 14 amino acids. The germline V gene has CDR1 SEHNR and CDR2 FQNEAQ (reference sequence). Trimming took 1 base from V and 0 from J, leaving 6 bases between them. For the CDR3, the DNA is TGTGCCAGCAGCTTAGTCCGAGACCAAGAGACCCAGTACTTC. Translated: CASSLVRDQETQYF. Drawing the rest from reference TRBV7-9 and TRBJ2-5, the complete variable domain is DTGVSQNPRHKITKRGQNVTFRCDPISEHNRLYWYRQTLGQGPEFLTYFQNEAQLEKSRLLSDRFSAERPKGSFSTLEIQRTEQGDSAMYLCASSLVRDQETQYFGPGTRLLVL.

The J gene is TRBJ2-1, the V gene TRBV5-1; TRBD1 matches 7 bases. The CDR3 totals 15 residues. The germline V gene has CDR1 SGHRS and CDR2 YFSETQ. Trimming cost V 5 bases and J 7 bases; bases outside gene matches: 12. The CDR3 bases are TGCGCCAGCAGGGCGGCCGGGACAGACATTAATGAGCAGTTCTTC. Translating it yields CASRAAGTDINEQFF.

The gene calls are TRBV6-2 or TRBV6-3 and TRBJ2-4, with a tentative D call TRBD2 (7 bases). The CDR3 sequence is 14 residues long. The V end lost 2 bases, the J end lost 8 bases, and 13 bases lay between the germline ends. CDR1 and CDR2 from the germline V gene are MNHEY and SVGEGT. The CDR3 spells CASSYGGGTYIQYF. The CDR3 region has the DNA TGTGCCAGCAGTTACGGGGGGGGCACGTACATTCAGTACTTC.

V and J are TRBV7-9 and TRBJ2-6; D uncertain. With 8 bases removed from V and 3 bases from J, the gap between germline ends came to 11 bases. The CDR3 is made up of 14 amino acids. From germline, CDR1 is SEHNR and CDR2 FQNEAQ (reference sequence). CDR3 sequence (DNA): TGTGCCAGCGGATTCTTGGGTGGGGCCAACGTCCTGACTTTC. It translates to CASGFLGGANVLTF.

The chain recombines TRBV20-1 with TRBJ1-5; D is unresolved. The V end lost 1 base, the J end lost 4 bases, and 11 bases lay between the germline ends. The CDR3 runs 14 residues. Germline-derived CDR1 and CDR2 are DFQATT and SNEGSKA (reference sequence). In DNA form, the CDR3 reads TGCAGTGCTAGAGCCTTCTTAGGGAATCAGCCCCAGCATTTT. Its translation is CSARAFLGNQPQHF.

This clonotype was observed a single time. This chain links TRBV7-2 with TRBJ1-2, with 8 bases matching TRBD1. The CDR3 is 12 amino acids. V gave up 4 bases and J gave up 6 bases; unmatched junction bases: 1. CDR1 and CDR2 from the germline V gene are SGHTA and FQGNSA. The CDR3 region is CASSSQGDGYTF. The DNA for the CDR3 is TGTGCCAGCAGCTCACAGGGGGATGGCTACACCTTC.

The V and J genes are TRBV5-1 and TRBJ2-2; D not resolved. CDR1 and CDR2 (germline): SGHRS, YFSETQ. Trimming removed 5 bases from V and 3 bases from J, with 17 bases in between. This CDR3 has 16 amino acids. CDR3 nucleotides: TGCGCCAGCAGTCTTTCCCCCCGGACGGACACCGGGGAGCTGTTTTTT. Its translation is CASSLSPRTDTGELFF.

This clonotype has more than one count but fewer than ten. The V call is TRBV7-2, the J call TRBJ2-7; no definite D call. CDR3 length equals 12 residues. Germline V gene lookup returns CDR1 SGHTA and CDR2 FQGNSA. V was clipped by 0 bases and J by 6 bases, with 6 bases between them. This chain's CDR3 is CASSLAGPEQYF. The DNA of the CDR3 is TGTGCCAGCAGCTTAGCGGGTCCCGAGCAGTACTTC.

CDR3 sequence: CSASTDSRYEQFF. The CDR3, as DNA: TGCAGTGCTAGTACGGATTCGCGCTATGAGCAGTTCTTC. This chain joins TRBV20-1 and TRBJ2-1; D is ambiguous. The CDR3 has 13 residues. From germline, CDR1 is DFQATT and CDR2 SNEGSKA (reference sequence). V was pared by 3 bases and J by 8 bases, with 14 bases between.

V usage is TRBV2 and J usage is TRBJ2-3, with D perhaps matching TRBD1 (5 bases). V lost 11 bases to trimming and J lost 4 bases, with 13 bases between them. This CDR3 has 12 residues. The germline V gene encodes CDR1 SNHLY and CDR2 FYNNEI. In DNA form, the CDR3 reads TGTGCCGGAGCAGGGTTCCCAGATACGCAGTATTTT. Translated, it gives CAGAGFPDTQYF.

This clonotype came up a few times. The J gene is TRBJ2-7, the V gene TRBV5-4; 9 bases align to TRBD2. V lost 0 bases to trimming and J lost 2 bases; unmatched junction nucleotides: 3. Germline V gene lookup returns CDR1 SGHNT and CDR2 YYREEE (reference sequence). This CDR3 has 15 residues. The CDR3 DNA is TGTGCCAGCAGCTTGGCAGCGGGAGGCACCTACGAGCAGTACTTC. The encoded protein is CASSLAAGGTYEQYF.

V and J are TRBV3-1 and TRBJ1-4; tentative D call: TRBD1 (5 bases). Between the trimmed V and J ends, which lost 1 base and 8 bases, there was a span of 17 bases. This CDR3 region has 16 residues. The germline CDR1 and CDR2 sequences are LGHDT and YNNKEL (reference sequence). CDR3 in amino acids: CASSQASNRIGEKLFF. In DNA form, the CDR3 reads TGTGCCAGCAGCCAAGCCTCGAACAGGATCGGGGAAAAACTGTTTTTT.

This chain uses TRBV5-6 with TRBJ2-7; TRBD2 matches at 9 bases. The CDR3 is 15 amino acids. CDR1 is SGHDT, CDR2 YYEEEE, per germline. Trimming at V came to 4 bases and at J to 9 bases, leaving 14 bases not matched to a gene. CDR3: CASSPSGRPPLRQYF. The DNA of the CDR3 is TGTGCCAGCAGCCCGAGCGGGAGGCCGCCTCTACGGCAGTACTTC.

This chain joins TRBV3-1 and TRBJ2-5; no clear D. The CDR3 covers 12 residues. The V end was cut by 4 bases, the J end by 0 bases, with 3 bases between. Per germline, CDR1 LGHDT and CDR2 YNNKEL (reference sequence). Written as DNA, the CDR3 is TGTGCCAGCAGCCCTCACCAAGAGACCCAGTACTTC. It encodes CASSPHQETQYF.

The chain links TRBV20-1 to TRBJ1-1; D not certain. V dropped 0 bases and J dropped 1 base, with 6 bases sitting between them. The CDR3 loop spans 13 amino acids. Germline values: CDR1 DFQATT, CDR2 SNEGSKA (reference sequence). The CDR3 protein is CSARDPANTEAFF. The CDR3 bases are TGCAGTGCTAGAGATCCCGCGAACACTGAAGCTTTCTTT.

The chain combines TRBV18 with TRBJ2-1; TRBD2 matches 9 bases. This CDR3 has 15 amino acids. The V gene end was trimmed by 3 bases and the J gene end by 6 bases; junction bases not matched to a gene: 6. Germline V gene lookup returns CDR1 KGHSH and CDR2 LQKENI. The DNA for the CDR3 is TGTGCCAGCTCACCTCTGCGGGAGGGCGGCAATGAGCAGTTCTTC. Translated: CASSPLREGGNEQFF.

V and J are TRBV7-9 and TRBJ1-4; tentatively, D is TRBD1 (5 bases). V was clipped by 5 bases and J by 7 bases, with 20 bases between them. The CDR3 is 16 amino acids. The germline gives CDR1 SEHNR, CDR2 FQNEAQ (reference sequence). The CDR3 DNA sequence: TGTGCCAGCAGCGCCCTAGGCAGTGGGGGAAGTGAAAAACTGTTTTTT. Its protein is CASSALGSGGSEKLFF.

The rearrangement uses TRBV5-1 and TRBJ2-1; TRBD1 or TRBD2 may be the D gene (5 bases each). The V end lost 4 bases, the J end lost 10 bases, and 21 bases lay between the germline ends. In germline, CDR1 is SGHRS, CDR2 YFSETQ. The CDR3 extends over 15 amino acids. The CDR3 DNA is TGCGCCAGCAGCCTATGGGAAGGGACCTTGCAGGAGCAGTTCTTC. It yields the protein CASSLWEGTLQEQFF.

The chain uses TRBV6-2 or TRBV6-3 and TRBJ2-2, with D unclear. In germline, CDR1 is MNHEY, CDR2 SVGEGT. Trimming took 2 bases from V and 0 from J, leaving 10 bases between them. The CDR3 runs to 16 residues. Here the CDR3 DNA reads TGTGCCAGCAGTTACGGACCAGGTTCGAACACCGGGGAGCTGTTTTTT. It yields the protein CASSYGPGSNTGELFF.

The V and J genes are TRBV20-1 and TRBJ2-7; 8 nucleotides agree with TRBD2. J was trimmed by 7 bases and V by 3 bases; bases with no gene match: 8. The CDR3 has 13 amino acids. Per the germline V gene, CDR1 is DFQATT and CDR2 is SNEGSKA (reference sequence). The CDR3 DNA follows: TGCAGTGCTAGTTCGGGGGGGATGGGGGAGCAGTACTTC. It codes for CSASSGGMGEQYF.

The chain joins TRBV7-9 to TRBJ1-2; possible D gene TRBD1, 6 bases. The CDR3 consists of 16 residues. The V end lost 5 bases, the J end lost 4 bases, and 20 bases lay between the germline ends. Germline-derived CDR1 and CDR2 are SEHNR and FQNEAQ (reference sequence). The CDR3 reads CASSREWGAPIYGYTF. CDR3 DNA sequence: TGTGCCAGCAGCCGAGAGTGGGGGGCGCCGATCTATGGCTACACCTTC.

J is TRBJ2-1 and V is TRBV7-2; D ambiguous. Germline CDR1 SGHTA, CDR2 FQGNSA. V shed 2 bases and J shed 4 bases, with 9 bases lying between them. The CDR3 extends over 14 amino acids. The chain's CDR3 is CASSLQSRYNEQFF. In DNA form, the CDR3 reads TGTGCCAGCAGCTTACAGTCCCGTTACAATGAGCAGTTCTTC. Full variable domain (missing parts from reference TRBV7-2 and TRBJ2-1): GAGVSQSPSNKVTEKGKDVELRCDPISGHTALYWYRQSLGQGLEFLIYFQGNSAPDKSGLPSDRFSAERTGGSVSTLTIQRTQQEDSAVYLCASSLQSRYNEQFFGPGTRLTVL.

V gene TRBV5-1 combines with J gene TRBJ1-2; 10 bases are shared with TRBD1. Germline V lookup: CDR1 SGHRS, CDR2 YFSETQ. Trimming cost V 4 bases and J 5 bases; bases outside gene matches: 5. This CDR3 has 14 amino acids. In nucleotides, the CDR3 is TGCGCCAGCAGCCCGGACAGGGGGTATTATGGCTACACCTTC. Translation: CASSPDRGYYGYTF.

The CDR3 coding sequence is TGTGCCAGTAGTATCAGAGGGCCCCTTACTGGGGCCAACGTCCTGACTTTC. Amino acid sequence: CASSIRGPLTGANVLTF. V and J are TRBV19 and TRBJ2-6, with a weak D call TRBD2 (5 bases). The CDR3 sequence is 17 residues long. V lost 3 bases, J lost 2 bases, and 14 bases lay in between. CDR1 is LNHDA, CDR2 SQIVND, per germline (reference sequence).